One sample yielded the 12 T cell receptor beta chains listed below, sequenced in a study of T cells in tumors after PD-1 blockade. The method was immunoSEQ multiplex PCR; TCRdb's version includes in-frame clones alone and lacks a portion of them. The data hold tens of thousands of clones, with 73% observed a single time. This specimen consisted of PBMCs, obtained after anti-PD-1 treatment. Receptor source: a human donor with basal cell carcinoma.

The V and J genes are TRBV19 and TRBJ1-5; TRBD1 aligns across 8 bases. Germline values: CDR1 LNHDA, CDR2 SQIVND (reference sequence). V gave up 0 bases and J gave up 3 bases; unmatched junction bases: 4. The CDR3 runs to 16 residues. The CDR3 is CASSIEGTGANQPQHF. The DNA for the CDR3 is TGTGCCAGTAGTATAGAAGGGACAGGTGCCAATCAGCCCCAGCATTTT.

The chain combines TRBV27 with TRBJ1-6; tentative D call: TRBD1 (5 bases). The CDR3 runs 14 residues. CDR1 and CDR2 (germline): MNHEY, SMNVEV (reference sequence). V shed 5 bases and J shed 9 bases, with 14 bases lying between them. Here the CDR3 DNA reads TGTGCCAGCAGTCCTGACAGCTCCGGTTCACCCCTCCACTTT. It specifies CASSPDSSGSPLHF.

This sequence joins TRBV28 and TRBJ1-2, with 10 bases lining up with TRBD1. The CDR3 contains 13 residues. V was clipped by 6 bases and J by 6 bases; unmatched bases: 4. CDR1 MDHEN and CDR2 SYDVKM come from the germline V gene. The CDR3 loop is CASRTGGGDGYTF. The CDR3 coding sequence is TGTGCCAGCAGGACAGGGGGCGGGGATGGCTACACCTTC.

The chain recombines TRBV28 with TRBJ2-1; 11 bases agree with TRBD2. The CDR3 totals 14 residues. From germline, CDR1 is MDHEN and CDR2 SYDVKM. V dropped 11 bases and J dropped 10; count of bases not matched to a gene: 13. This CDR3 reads CAGRNSGGAGEQFF. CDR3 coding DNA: TGTGCCGGGCGCAATAGCGGGGGGGCCGGAGAGCAGTTCTTC.

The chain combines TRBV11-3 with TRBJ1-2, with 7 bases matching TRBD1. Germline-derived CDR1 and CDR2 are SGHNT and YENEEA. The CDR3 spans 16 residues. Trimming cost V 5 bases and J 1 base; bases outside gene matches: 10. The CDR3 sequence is CASSGSGQALNYGYTF. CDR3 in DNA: TGTGCCAGCAGCGGAAGCGGACAGGCCCTTAACTATGGCTACACCTTC.

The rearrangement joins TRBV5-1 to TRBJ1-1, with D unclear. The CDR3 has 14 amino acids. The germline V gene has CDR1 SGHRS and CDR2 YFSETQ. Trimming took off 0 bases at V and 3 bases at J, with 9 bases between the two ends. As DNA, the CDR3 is TGCGCCAGCAGCTTGGTCTCCCGGGACACTGAAGCTTTCTTT. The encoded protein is CASSLVSRDTEAFF.

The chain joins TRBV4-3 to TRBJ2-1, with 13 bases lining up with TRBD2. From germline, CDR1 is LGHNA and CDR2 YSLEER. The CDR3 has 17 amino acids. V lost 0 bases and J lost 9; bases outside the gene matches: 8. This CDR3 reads CASSQDWRGLAGSEQFF. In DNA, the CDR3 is TGCGCCAGCAGCCAAGATTGGCGGGGACTAGCGGGGAGTGAGCAGTTCTTC.

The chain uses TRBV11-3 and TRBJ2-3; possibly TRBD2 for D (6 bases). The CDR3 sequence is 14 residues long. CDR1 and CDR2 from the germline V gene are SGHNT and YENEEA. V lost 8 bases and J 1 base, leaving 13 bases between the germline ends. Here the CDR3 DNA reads TGTGCCAGCGGCGGGCGGGGTGGCACAGATACGCAGTATTTT. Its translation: CASGGRGGTDTQYF. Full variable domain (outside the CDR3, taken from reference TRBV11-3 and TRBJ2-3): EAGVVQSPRYKIIEKKQPVAFWCNPISGHNTLYWYLQNLGQGPELLIRYENEEAVDDSQLPKDRFSAERLKGVDSTLKIQPAELGDSAVYLCASGGRGGTDTQYFGPGTRLTVL.

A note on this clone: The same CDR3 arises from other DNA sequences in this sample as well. The CDR3 sequence: CASSRDRGGNEQFF. In DNA, the CDR3 is TGTGCCAGCAGCAGGGACAGGGGTGGCAATGAGCAGTTCTTC. This chain uses TRBV7-2 with TRBJ2-1; 10 nucleotides match TRBD1. CDR1 and CDR2 from the germline V gene are SGHTA and FQGNSA. This CDR3 has 14 amino acids. Trimming at V came to 5 bases and at J to 6 bases, leaving 4 bases not matched to a gene.

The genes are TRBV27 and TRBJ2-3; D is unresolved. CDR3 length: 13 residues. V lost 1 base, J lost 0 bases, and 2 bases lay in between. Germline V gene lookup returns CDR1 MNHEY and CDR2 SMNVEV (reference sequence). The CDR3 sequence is CASSLWSTDTQYF. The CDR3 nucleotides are TGTGCCAGCAGTTTATGGAGCACAGATACGCAGTATTTT.

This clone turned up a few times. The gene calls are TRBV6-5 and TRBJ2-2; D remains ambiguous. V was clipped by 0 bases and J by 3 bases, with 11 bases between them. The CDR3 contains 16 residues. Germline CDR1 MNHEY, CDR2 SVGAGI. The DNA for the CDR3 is TGTGCCAGCAGTTACTCCCCATCAAGGTACACCGGGGAGCTGTTTTTT. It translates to CASSYSPSRYTGELFF.

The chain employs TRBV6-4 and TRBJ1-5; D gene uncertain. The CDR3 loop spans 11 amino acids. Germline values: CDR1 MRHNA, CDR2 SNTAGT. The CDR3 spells CEGPGNQPQHF. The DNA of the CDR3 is TGTGAGGGCCCAGGCAATCAGCCCCAGCATTTT.